This T cell receptor beta chain was observed in a study of beta chain features in type 1 diabetes. CD45RO/CCR7/CD25/CD127/CD95/CD27 sorting isolated CD4+ naive, central memory, regulatory and stem cell-like memory cells. The investigators reverse transcribed all of the isolated RNA, so they sequenced expressed TCRB transcripts. The average output of naive, central memory and regulatory T cell samples was approximately 3.8 million reads. This table comes from immunoSEQ multiplex PCR, and its TCRdb copy is limited to in-frame clones, with some not included. Of hundreds of thousands of clones listed, approximately 31% are singletons. This clone came up a few times. The antigen is not known. This CDR3 spans 14 amino acids. Unmatched junction bases numbered 2, after V lost 5 bases and J lost 0 bases. The germline CDR1 and CDR2 sequences are MDHEN and SYDVKM. Study results and caveats: Moderately but significantly shorter TCRB CDR3s were found in Type 1 diabetes patients in all four CD4+ subsets. Still unanswered here is whether HLA type influences TCRB rearrangement.

The sequence came from a man younger than 35 in good health. The sequenced sample was naive CD4+ T cells from blood. The chain joins TRBV28 to TRBJ2-3; 7 nucleotides align to TRBD2. CDR3 coding DNA: TGTGCCAGCAGTCCTAGCGGTAGCACAGATACGCAGTATTTT. This translates into CASSPSGSTDTQYF.